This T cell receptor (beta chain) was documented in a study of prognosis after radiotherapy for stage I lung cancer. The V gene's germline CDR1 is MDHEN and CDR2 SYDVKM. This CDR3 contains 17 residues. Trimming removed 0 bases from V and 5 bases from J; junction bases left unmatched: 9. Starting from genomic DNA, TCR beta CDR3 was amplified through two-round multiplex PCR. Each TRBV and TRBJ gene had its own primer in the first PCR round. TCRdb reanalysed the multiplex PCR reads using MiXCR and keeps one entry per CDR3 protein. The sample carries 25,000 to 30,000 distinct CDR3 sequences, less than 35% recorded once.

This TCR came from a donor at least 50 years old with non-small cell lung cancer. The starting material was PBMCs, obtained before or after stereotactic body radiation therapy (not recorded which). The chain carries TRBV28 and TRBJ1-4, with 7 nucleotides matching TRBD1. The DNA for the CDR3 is TGTGCCAGCAGTTTATGGGGGGGGGGACAGTTGAATGAAAAACTGTTTTTT. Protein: CASSLWGGGQLNEKLFF.